The 5 T cell receptor beta chains below all came from one sample that was sequenced in a study of blood T cell repertoires in COVID-19 (dated by TCRdb to the early 2020s). The library was made by the immunoSEQ multiplex PCR assay. The table comes from immuneACCESS by way of TCRdb, which keeps in-frame sequences with V and J called. Part of the clones is missing from these tables; in studies checked, under half for an unresolved V gene and the rest for unknown reasons. A total of roughly 310,000 clones appear in this sample, approximately 89% of them only once. The top ten constitute around 9.5% of the sample. The sample taken for sequencing was PBMCs or T cells enriched from blood (not recorded which). The receptors come from a woman aged 40-49 years who had recovered from COVID-19.

This chain links TRBV29-1 with TRBJ1-1, with 9 positions matching TRBD1. This CDR3 has 13 amino acids. CDR1 is SQVTM and CDR2 is ANQGSEA in the germline V gene. V was clipped by 7 bases and J by 3 bases; unmatched bases: 6. This CDR3 reads CSATGQGDTEAFF. The CDR3 DNA reads as TGCAGCGCCACGGGACAGGGTGACACTGAAGCTTTCTTT.

This clone was picked up a small number of times. The chain uses TRBV9 and TRBJ2-1; 7 bases line up with TRBD2. This CDR3 has 17 residues. Germline CDR1 and CDR2: SGDLS and YYNGEE. V was clipped by 4 bases and J by 4 bases; unmatched bases: 14. In nucleotides, the CDR3 is TGTGCCAGCAGCCTCACACGGGAGCGGGGCTTGTACAATGAGCAGTTCTTC. Translation: CASSLTRERGLYNEQFF.

The V and J genes are TRBV23-1 and TRBJ2-5, with 9 bases that match TRBD1. TRBV23-1 falls under the ORF class, with uncertain function. The CDR3 totals 15 residues. J gave up 4 bases and V 0 bases, and 3 bases lay outside the gene matches. CDR3 region: CASSQSGQGGETQYF. As DNA, the CDR3 is TGCGCCAGCAGTCAATCGGGACAGGGAGGAGAGACCCAGTACTTC.

The CDR3 nucleotides are TGTGCCAGCAGCCAGGACAGGGGAAGCAATCAGCCCCAGCATTTT. This sequence encodes CASSQDRGSNQPQHF. This chain uses TRBV6-6 with TRBJ1-5; 9 nucleotides match TRBD1. The CDR3 runs 15 residues. The trim removed 6 bases at V and 1 base at J, leaving 4 bases unmatched. The germline V gene encodes CDR1 MNHNY and CDR2 SVGAGI (reference sequence).

This clone was recorded once. The chain has TRBV7-9 and TRBJ2-7, with 9 bases matching TRBD1. The ends lost 1 base at V and 2 bases at J; junction bases unmatched: 0. The germline V gene encodes CDR1 SEHNR and CDR2 FQNEAQ (reference sequence). CDR3 length: 14 amino acids. CDR3: CASSLGTGAYEQYF. In DNA form, the CDR3 reads TGTGCCAGCAGCTTAGGGACAGGGGCCTACGAGCAGTACTTC.